Here is one T cell receptor (beta chain) with its context. Use of 60 Vbeta and 13 Jbeta primers characterized the PCR. The assay was immunoSEQ multiplex PCR, and TCRdb's table has in-frame clones only and misses some. This sample has more than 95,000 clones, with around three quarters found just once. Germline CDR1 and CDR2: LNHNV and YYDKDF (reference sequence). Trimming removed 2 bases at V and 0 bases at J, with 4 bases between. This CDR3 has 13 amino acids. The sample originates from a study of cytomegalovirus exposure and HLA in healthy donors. V gene TRBV15 combines with J gene TRBJ1-1; D gene unclear. The sequenced sample consisted of PBMCs. The TCR originated in a woman between 18 and 30 years old in good health and CMV-seropositive. CDR3 region: CATSRIMNTEAFF. CDR3 bases: TGTGCCACCAGCAGAATAATGAACACTGAAGCTTTCTTT. Full variable domain (missing parts from reference TRBV15 and TRBJ1-1): DAMVIQNPRYQVTQFGKPVTLSCSQTLNHNVMYWYQQKSSQAPKLLFHYYDKDFNNEADTPDNFQSRRPNTSFCFLDIRSPGLGDTAMYLCATSRIMNTEAFFGQGTRLTVV.